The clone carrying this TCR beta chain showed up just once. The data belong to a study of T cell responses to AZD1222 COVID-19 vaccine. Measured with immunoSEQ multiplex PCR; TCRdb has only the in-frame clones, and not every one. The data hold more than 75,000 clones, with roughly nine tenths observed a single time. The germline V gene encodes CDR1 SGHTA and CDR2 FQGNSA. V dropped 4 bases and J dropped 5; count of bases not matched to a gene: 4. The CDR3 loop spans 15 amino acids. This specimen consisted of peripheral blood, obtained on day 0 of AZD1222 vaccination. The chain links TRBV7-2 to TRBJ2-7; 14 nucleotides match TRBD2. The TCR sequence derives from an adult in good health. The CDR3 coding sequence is TGTGCCAGCAGCTCCGGACTAGCGGGGGGCAACGAGCAGTACTTC. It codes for CASSSGLAGGNEQYF.